These 32 T cell receptor beta chains were all obtained from the same sample, sequenced in a study of T cell clonality in common variable immunodeficiency. Clones were read by immunoSEQ multiplex PCR, and TCRdb kept only the in-frame ones, dropping some. The sample contains some 60,000 clones, none of them singletons. Sequencing input: peripheral blood mononuclear cells. The origin of the receptors is a person aged 18 to 75 in good health.

The sample holds many counts of this clone. The read halts 3 residues ahead of the CDR3 end, with the missing end drawn from the germline J gene. This chain joins TRBV19 and TRBJ2-7; 7 nucleotides align to TRBD1. V shed 2 bases, J shed 5 bases, and the junction held 9 bases outside the gene matches. The CDR3 is made up of 15 amino acids. Looked up from germline, CDR1 is LNHDA and CDR2 is SQIVND (reference sequence). CDR3: CASSITNRGYHEQYF. The CDR3 DNA, read in part, is TGTGCCAGTAGTATAACCAACAGGGGCTATCACGAG. The full variable domain, completed using reference TRBV19 and TRBJ2-7, is DGGITQSPKYLFRKEGQNVTLSCEQNLNHDAMYWYRQDPGQGLRLIYYSQIVNDFQKGDIAEGYSVSREKKESFPLTVTSAQKNPTAFYLCASSITNRGYHEQYFGPGTRLTVT.

This clone has a count of ten or more. The read stops 3 residues short of the end of the CDR3; the missing end is completed from the germline J gene. V usage is TRBV20-1 and J usage is TRBJ2-7; no definite D call. With 1 base removed from V and 2 bases from J, the gap between germline ends came to 9 bases. CDR3 length: 13 amino acids. Germline V lookup: CDR1 DFQATT, CDR2 SNEGSKA (reference sequence). CDR3 bases read: TGCAGTGCTAGAGCGGCGGTTACCTACGAG. Its translation: CSARAAVTYE. The whole CDR3 reads CSARAAVTYEQYF.

This clone occurred many times. Relative to the germline gene, one junction end is altered; a read error may explain this. The sequence runs out 3 residues before the end of the CDR3; the remainder is reconstructed from the germline J gene. The genes are TRBV4-2 and TRBJ2-7; possibly TRBD1 for D (6 bases). The CDR3 consists of 15 residues. Germline lookup yields CDR1 LGHNA and CDR2 YNFKEQ. The CDR3 is CASSQSLTGNYEQYF. CDR3 DNA, as far as it was read: TGCGCCAGCAGCCAAAGCCTAACAGGGAACTACGAG.

This clone has at least ten counts. From the germline J gene comes the end of the CDR3, since the read stops 3 residues before it. V is TRBV7-6 and J is TRBJ2-5, with TRBD1 as a possible D gene (7 bases). The CDR3 sequence is 14 residues long. Trimming cost V 2 bases and J 5 bases, with 12 bases left between them. Germline CDR1 SGHVS, CDR2 FNYEAQ. The CDR3 spells CASSLRAGGETQYF. CDR3 bases read: TGTGCCAGCAGCTTACGGGCAGGGGGGGAGACC.

This clone was recorded at least ten times. The read ends 3 residues shy of where the CDR3 ends; the end is completed using the germline J gene. V and J are TRBV6-2 or TRBV6-3 and TRBJ2-1; 9 positions match TRBD2. Germline values: CDR1 MNHEY, CDR2 SVGEGT. Trimming cost V 6 bases and J 4 bases; bases outside gene matches: 7. The CDR3 sequence is 15 residues long. The CDR3 protein is CASRSTSGPYNEQFF. The CDR3 DNA, read in part, is TGTGCCAGCAGAAGCACTAGCGGGCCTTACAATGAG.

This clone was seen ten or more times. Read sequence stops 3 residues before the CDR3 end, and the germline J gene provides the missing end. The chain recombines TRBV19 with TRBJ2-1; 12 bases align to TRBD2. Germline V lookup: CDR1 LNHDA, CDR2 SQIVND (reference sequence). Trimming at V came to 6 bases and at J to 7 bases, leaving 7 bases not matched to a gene. The CDR3 runs 15 residues. The CDR3 here is CASSETSGSWNEQFF. The part of the CDR3 DNA that was read is TGTGCCAGTAGCGAGACTAGCGGGAGTTGGAATGAG.

This clone came up many times. The read ends 3 residues shy of where the CDR3 ends; the end is completed using the germline J gene. This chain joins TRBV20-1 and TRBJ1-3; D possibly corresponds to TRBD1 (5 bases). V was shortened by 2 bases and J by 2 bases, with 10 bases between the two germline ends. This CDR3 has 14 residues. Germline V gives CDR1 DFQATT, CDR2 SNEGSKA (reference sequence). The CDR3 loop reads CSARKDNAGNTIYF. The sequenced part of the CDR3 DNA is TGCAGTGCTAGAAAGGACAATGCTGGAAACACC.

This clone was counted many times. The CDR3 is cut off 3 residues early in the read; its end comes from the germline J gene. The rearrangement joins TRBV5-6 to TRBJ2-5; TRBD1 is a possible D gene (6 bases). CDR1 is SGHDT and CDR2 is YYEEEE in the germline V gene. The CDR3 sequence is 14 residues long. With 4 bases removed from V and 1 base from J, the gap between germline ends came to 11 bases. The CDR3 bases that were read are TGTGCCAGCAGCCAACAGGGAGTCCAAGAGACC. Residues: CASSQQGVQET. The full-length CDR3 reads as CASSQQGVQETQYF.

In its sample, this clone was seen many times. The observed sequence ends 3 residues before the CDR3 terminus, with the missing tail filled in from the germline J gene. The same CDR3 arises from other DNA sequences in this sample as well. The V call is TRBV30, the J call TRBJ1-5, with D tentatively TRBD1 (5 bases). Germline V gives CDR1 GTSNPN, CDR2 SVGIG (reference sequence). The CDR3 covers 13 residues. V lost 3 bases and J 0 bases, leaving 6 bases between the germline ends. Incomplete CDR3 DNA: TGTGCCTGGAGCGGGGGTAGCAATCAGCCC. Translated: CAWSGGSNQP. The whole CDR3 sequence reads CAWSGGSNQPQHF. Using reference TRBV30 and TRBJ1-5 for the parts outside the CDR3, the full variable domain is SQTIHQWPATLVQPVGSPLSLECTVEGTSNPNLYWYRQAAGRGLQLLFYSVGIGQISSEVPQNLSASRPQDRQFILSSKKLLLSDSGFYLCAWSGGSNQPQHFGDGTRLSIL.

This clone was seen many times. With the read ending 3 residues before the CDR3 end, the germline J gene is used to fill in that end. This sequence joins TRBV20-1 and TRBJ2-7; 11 bases match TRBD2. Germline CDR1 DFQATT, CDR2 SNEGSKA (reference sequence). Trimming removed 2 bases from V and 4 bases from J; junction bases left unmatched: 4. CDR3 length equals 14 residues. The CDR3 bases that were read are TGCAGTGCTAGACGCACTAGCGGGAGTTACGAG. Translating gives CSARRTSGSYE. The CDR3 in its entirety is CSARRTSGSYEQYF.

This clone was detected ten times or more. The read is 3 residues too short to cover the CDR3 end, so that end is filled in from the germline J gene. The chain has TRBV6-1 and TRBJ1-1; tentative D call: TRBD1 (5 bases). The length of the CDR3 is 15 residues. Deletions cut 1 base from V and 4 bases from J, with 13 bases between. Germline CDR1 MNHNS, CDR2 SASEGT. The CDR3 DNA, read in part, is TGTGCCAGCAGTGAAGTCTTAGGAGACAGCACTGAA. Its translation is CASSEVLGDSTE. The full-length CDR3 reads as CASSEVLGDSTEAFF.

This clone was recorded many times. The DNA ends 3 residues before the CDR3 does, and the rest of the CDR3 is filled in from the germline J gene. The genes are TRBV30 and TRBJ2-2; 11 bases align to TRBD2. The germline V gene has CDR1 GTSNPN and CDR2 SVGIG (reference sequence). The CDR3 is 17 residues long. J was trimmed by 6 bases and V by 4 bases; bases with no gene match: 13. CDR3 protein: CAWTDEVLAGAPGELFF. CDR3 DNA (partial): TGTGCCTGGACCGACGAAGTACTAGCGGGAGCCCCCGGGGAG.

This clone was seen more than once but under ten times. The CDR3 goes on 3 residues after the read ends, and that part is filled in from the germline J gene. V gene TRBV11-1 combines with J gene TRBJ2-1; the D gene is possibly TRBD2 (6 bases). V was cut by 4 bases and J by 7 bases, with 8 bases left in between. This CDR3 is built from 12 residues. Germline V gives CDR1 SGHAT, CDR2 FQDESV (reference sequence). The CDR3 bases that were read are TGTGCCAGCAGCTATAGCGGTAATGAG. Its translation is CASSYSGNE. The entire CDR3 reads CASSYSGNEQFF.

This clone was picked up a small number of times. The read comes to an end 3 residues before the CDR3 does, leaving the germline J gene to fill in the end. The chain is built from TRBV19 and TRBJ2-1, with D possibly being TRBD2 (6 bases). The ends were cut back, 5 bases at V and 2 bases at J, with 16 bases in the middle. Germline V gene lookup returns CDR1 LNHDA and CDR2 SQIVND (reference sequence). The CDR3 runs 16 residues. The CDR3 protein is CASSYAGTPAYNEQFF. The part of the CDR3 DNA that was read is TGTGCCAGTAGTTACGCCGGGACTCCCGCCTACAATGAG.

This clone came up many times. The CDR3 end is not reached by the read, which stops 3 residues before it; the germline J gene fills it in. The chain is built from TRBV5-1 and TRBJ2-2; 8 nucleotides align to TRBD1. In germline, CDR1 is SGHRS, CDR2 YFSETQ. V was clipped by 4 bases and J by 0 bases; unmatched bases: 2. The CDR3 runs to 15 residues. The CDR3 DNA, read in part, is TGCGCCAGCAGCAAGACAGGGGCGAACACCGGGGAG. Its protein product is CASSKTGANTGE. The complete CDR3 reads CASSKTGANTGELFF.

This clone was picked up many times. The read falls 3 residues short of the CDR3 end, and the missing part is taken from the germline J gene. This sequence joins TRBV29-1 and TRBJ2-3; the D gene is possibly TRBD1 (6 bases). Germline lookup yields CDR1 SQVTM and CDR2 ANQGSEA. This CDR3 has 13 residues. The V gene lost 3 bases and the J gene lost 2 bases, with 9 bases spanning the gap. The CDR3 region is CSVEGAHTDTQYF. The covered CDR3 bases are TGCAGCGTTGAGGGGGCACACACAGATACG.

This clone was seen at least ten times. The CDR3 end is not reached by the read, which stops 3 residues before it; the germline J gene fills it in. V is TRBV18 and J is TRBJ2-5; 8 bases map to TRBD2. The CDR3 totals 18 residues. Losses at the gene ends were 3 bases for V and 3 bases for J; bases not matched to a gene: 15. Germline V gene lookup returns CDR1 KGHSH and CDR2 LQKENI. CDR3 sequence: CASSPTFTSGGGKETQYF. Partial CDR3 DNA: TGTGCCAGCTCACCCACGTTCACTAGCGGAGGGGGGAAAGAGACC.

This clone has ten or more counts. Read sequence stops 3 residues before the CDR3 end, and the germline J gene provides the missing end. This chain links TRBV24-1 with TRBJ2-1; 9 bases agree with TRBD2. V was clipped by 6 bases and J by 6 bases; unmatched bases: 5. Germline V lookup: CDR1 KGHDR, CDR2 SFDVKD. This CDR3 is built from 14 residues. The CDR3 spells CATSSASGTNEQFF. The sequenced CDR3 bases are TGTGCCACCAGTTCGGCTAGCGGGACCAATGAG.

This clone was detected many times. With the read ending 3 residues before the CDR3 end, the germline J gene is used to fill in that end. The rearrangement joins TRBV15 to TRBJ1-4; unclear D gene. Trimming left V 1 base short and J 5 bases short, with 11 bases between. Germline V gene sequence: CDR1 LNHNV, CDR2 YYDKDF (reference sequence). This CDR3 comprises 15 residues. CDR3 bases read: TGTGCCACCAGCAGAGGAGGACTGGGAAATGAAAAA. Its protein product is CATSRGGLGNEK. The CDR3, in full, reads CATSRGGLGNEKLFF.

This clone was seen ten or more times. CDR3 residues: CASSLEQYNEQFF. The CDR3 DNA, read in part, is TGTGCCAGTAGTTTGGAACAGTACAATGAG. The chain joins TRBV19 to TRBJ2-1; no definite D call. Read coverage stops 3 residues before the CDR3 terminus; the germline J gene supplies the remainder. The CDR3 covers 13 residues. Trimming stripped 5 bases from V and 4 bases from J, with 9 bases between. CDR1 and CDR2 from the germline V gene are LNHDA and SQIVND (reference sequence).

This clone has a count of ten or more. The sequence runs out 3 residues before the end of the CDR3; the remainder is reconstructed from the germline J gene. The chain combines TRBV14 with TRBJ2-7; 8 bases match TRBD2. V lost 1 base, J lost 3 bases, and 5 bases stayed unmatched. The CDR3 is 15 residues long. The germline V gene encodes CDR1 SGHDN and CDR2 FVKESK. The CDR3 region is CASSQVGLVFYEQYF. CDR3 bases read: TGTGCCAGCAGCCAAGTGGGACTAGTCTTCTACGAG.

In its sample, this clone was seen many times. The CDR3 end lies 3 residues beyond the end of the read and is filled in from the germline J gene. The chain has TRBV5-4 and TRBJ2-3; no definite D call. The germline CDR1 and CDR2 sequences are SGHNT and YYREEE (reference sequence). V was cut by 1 base and J by 1 base, with 7 bases left in between. This CDR3 spans 14 amino acids. CDR3 bases read: TGTGCCAGCAGCTTGTTCGTTGGCACAGATACG. It codes for CASSLFVGTDT. The CDR3 as a whole reads CASSLFVGTDTQYF.

This clone showed up many times. The CDR3 sequence is CASSLVPYNEQFF. The CDR3 DNA, read in part, is TGTGCCAGCAGCTTAGTCCCTTACAATGAG. The rearrangement links TRBV7-8 to TRBJ2-1; D ambiguous. The read is 3 residues too short to cover the CDR3 end, so that end is filled in from the germline J gene. The CDR3 extends over 13 amino acids. Germline CDR1 SGHVS, CDR2 FQNEAQ. The V and J ends lost 1 base and 4 bases respectively, with 5 bases between them.

Many counts were recorded for this clone. The CDR3 extends 3 residues past the end of the read, so its final part is completed from the germline J gene. V usage is TRBV28 and J usage is TRBJ2-2, with D possibly matching TRBD1 (6 bases). The length of the CDR3 is 14 residues. V gave up 3 bases and J gave up 7 bases, with 12 bases separating them. Germline-derived CDR1 and CDR2 are MDHEN and SYDVKM. The CDR3 loop is CASSFLTGGGELFF. The CDR3 bases that were read are TGTGCCAGCAGTTTCCTGACAGGTGGCGGGGAG. The full variable domain, completed using reference TRBV28 and TRBJ2-2, is DVKVTQSSRYLVKRTGEKVFLECVQDMDHENMFWYRQDPGLGLRLIYFSYDVKMKEKGDIPEGYSVSREKKERFSLILESASTNQTSMYLCASSFLTGGGELFFGEGSRLTVL.

A word on this clone: Coverage ceases 3 residues before the CDR3 finishes, and the germline J gene fills in the end. V usage is TRBV7-9 and J usage is TRBJ2-1; TRBD1 matches at 9 bases. Losses at the gene ends were 5 bases for V and 2 bases for J; bases not matched to a gene: 4. The length of the CDR3 is 15 residues. The germline V gene has CDR1 SEHNR and CDR2 FQNEAQ (reference sequence). Incomplete CDR3 DNA: TGTGCCAGCAGCCCTACAGGGGGCACCTACAATGAG. As protein: CASSPTGGTYNE. The full CDR3 is CASSPTGGTYNEQFF. Full variable domain (outside the CDR3, taken from reference TRBV7-9 and TRBJ2-1): DTGVSQNPRHKITKRGQNVTFRCDPISEHNRLYWYRQTLGQGPEFLTYFQNEAQLEKSRLLSDRFSAERPKGSFSTLEIQRTEQGDSAMYLCASSPTGGTYNEQFFGPGTRLTVL.

This clone was counted ten times or more. The CDR3 end falls 3 residues outside the read, so it is completed with the germline J gene. V gene TRBV20-1 combines with J gene TRBJ2-1; 7 nucleotides agree with TRBD1. Germline V CDR1 and CDR2: DFQATT, SNEGSKA (reference sequence). J was trimmed by 7 bases and V by 0 bases; bases with no gene match: 12. The CDR3 is 16 residues long. The part of the CDR3 DNA that was read is TGCAGTGCTAGAGATGTGTCACCACAGGGGTTGAATGAG. Translation: CSARDVSPQGLNE. The entire CDR3 sequence reads CSARDVSPQGLNEQFF.

This clone was observed at least ten times. The CDR3 extends 3 residues past the end of the read, so its final part is completed from the germline J gene. The chain uses TRBV7-3 and TRBJ2-1, with 7 bases that match TRBD2. The length of the CDR3 is 15 residues. V lost 5 bases to trimming and J lost 4 bases; unmatched junction nucleotides: 8. The germline V gene has CDR1 SGHTA and CDR2 FQGTGA. The CDR3 loop is CASSLLGGEYNEQFF. CDR3 bases read: TGTGCCAGCAGCCTACTGGGGGGGGAGTACAATGAG.

There are a few counts of this clone. The DNA read from the CDR3 is TGCAGTGCTGTAGCGGGAAACACAGATACG. This translates into CSAVAGNTDT. The complete CDR3 sequence is CSAVAGNTDTQYF. The V call is TRBV20-1, the J call TRBJ2-3; TRBD2 matches at 8 bases. The CDR3 goes on 3 residues after the read ends, and that part is filled in from the germline J gene. The germline V gene encodes CDR1 DFQATT and CDR2 SNEGSKA (reference sequence). The CDR3 extends over 13 amino acids. V was pared by 5 bases and J by 2 bases, with 3 bases of the junction left unmatched.

This clone has at least ten counts. The read gets to within 3 residues of the CDR3 end, and the germline J gene fills in the rest. This rearrangement joins TRBV28 to TRBJ2-7, with D tentatively TRBD2 (5 bases). The V and J ends lost 5 bases and 2 bases respectively, with 19 bases between them. Germline V gene sequence: CDR1 MDHEN, CDR2 SYDVKM. The CDR3 is 16 amino acids. The CDR3 here is CASSPSPGGWPYEQYF. The DNA read from the CDR3 is TGTGCCAGCAGTCCCAGTCCGGGCGGGTGGCCCTACGAG.

At least ten counts were recorded for this clone. The CDR3 is cut off 3 residues early in the read; its end comes from the germline J gene. The V gene is TRBV4-1, the J gene TRBJ2-1; D might be TRBD2 (6 bases). The germline V gene has CDR1 MGHRA and CDR2 YSYEKL. This CDR3 region has 13 residues. V was clipped by 2 bases and J by 9 bases, with 11 bases between them. Incomplete CDR3 DNA: TGCGCCAGCAGCCAACCGCGGGAAGGTGAG. Amino acid sequence: CASSQPREGE. The whole CDR3 protein is CASSQPREGEQFF.

Ten or more counts support this clone. The read comes to an end 3 residues before the CDR3 does, leaving the germline J gene to fill in the end. The chain combines TRBV5-6 with TRBJ2-1; D may be TRBD2 (6 bases). V gave up 4 bases and J gave up 6 bases, with 11 bases separating them. The CDR3 has 13 residues. CDR1 SGHDT and CDR2 YYEEEE come from the germline V gene. This CDR3 reads CASSVGLINEQFF. The part of the CDR3 DNA that was read is TGTGCCAGCAGCGTGGGACTGATCAATGAG.

This clone was seen many times. The read terminates 3 residues before the CDR3 end, so the remaining end is supplied by the germline J gene. The J gene is TRBJ2-1, the V gene TRBV20-1, with TRBD2 identical over 8 bases. Germline values: CDR1 DFQATT, CDR2 SNEGSKA (reference sequence). V gave up 2 bases and J gave up 7 bases; unmatched junction bases: 4. The CDR3 length is 13 residues. CDR3 in amino acids: CSARRLASNEQFF. The CDR3 bases that were read are TGCAGTGCTAGACGACTAGCGAGTAATGAG.